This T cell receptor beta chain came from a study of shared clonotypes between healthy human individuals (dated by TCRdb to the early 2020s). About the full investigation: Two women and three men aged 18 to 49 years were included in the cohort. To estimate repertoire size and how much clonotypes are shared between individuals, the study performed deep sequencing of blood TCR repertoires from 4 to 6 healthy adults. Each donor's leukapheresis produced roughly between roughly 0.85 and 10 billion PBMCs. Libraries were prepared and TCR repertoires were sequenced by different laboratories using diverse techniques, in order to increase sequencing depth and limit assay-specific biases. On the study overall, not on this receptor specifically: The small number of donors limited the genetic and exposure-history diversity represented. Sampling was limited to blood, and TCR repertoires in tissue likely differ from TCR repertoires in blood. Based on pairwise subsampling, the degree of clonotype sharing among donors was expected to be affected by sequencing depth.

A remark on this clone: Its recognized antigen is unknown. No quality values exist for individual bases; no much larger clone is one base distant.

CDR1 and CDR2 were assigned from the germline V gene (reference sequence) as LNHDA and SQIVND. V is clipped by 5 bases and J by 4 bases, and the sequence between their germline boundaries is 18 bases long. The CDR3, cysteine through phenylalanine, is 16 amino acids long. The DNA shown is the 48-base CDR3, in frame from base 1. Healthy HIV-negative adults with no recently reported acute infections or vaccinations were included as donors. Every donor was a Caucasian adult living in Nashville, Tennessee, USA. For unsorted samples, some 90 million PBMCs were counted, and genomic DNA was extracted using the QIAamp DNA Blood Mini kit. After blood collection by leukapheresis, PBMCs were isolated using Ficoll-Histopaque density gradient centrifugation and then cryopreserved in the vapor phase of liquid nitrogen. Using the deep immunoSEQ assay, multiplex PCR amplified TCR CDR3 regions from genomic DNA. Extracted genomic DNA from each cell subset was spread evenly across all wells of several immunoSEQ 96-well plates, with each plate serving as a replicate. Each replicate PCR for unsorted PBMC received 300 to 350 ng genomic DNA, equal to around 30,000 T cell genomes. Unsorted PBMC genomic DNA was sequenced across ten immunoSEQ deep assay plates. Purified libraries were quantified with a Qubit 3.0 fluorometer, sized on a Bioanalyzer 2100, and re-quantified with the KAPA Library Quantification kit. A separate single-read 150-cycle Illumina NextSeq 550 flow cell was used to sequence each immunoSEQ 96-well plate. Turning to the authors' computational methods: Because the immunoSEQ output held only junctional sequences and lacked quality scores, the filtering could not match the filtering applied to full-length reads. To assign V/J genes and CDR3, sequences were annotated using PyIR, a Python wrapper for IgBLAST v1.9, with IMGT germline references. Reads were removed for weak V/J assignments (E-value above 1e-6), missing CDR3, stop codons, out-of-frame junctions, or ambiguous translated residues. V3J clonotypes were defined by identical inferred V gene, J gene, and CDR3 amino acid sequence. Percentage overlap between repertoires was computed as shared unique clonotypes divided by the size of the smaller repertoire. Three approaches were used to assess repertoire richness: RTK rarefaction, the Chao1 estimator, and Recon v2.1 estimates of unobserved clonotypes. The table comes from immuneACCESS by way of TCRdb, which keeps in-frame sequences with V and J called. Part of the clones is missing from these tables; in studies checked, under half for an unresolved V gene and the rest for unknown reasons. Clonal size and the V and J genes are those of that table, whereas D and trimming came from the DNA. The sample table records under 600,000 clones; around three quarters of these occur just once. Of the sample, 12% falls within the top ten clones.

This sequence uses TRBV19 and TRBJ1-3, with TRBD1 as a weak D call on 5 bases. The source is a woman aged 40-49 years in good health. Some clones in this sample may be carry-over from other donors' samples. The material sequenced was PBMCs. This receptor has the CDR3 CASSVSRGSLGNTIYF. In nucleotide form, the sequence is TGTGCCAGTAGTGTTTCGAGGGGCAGCCTCGGAAACACCATATATTTT.